This TCR beta chain was obtained from a study of blood T cell dynamics during melanoma immunotherapy. Study in general: Standard first-line treatment here was pembrolizumab or nivolumab plus ipilimumab in metastatic melanoma.

Every bulk PBMC sample received the same 350 ng of DNA. Sequencing was performed with immunoSEQ multiplex PCR; in TCRdb, only in-frame clones are kept and a portion is missing. Among about 19,000 clones listed, 70% to 90% were seen once. Trimming cost V 7 bases and J 7 bases; bases outside gene matches: 4. CDR1 and CDR2 from the germline V gene are SNHLY and FYNNEI. This CDR3 spans 13 amino acids. The sample's time point: week 3, after first cycle of checkpoint inhibitor. Response was assessed by RECIST 1.1 at 12 weeks, except a couple of rapid progressors. Patients with prior systemic cancer treatment, concomitant immunosuppressants, or other active malignancies were excluded.

The gene calls are TRBV2 and TRBJ2-1; TRBD2 matches 10 bases. The sequence was collected from a human donor with melanoma. The sequencing here drew on blood, taken from a patient treated with checkpoint blockade. DNA for the CDR3: TGTGCCAGCAAAGAGCGGGAGGGTAATGAGCAGTTCTTC. This gives the protein CASKEREGNEQFF.